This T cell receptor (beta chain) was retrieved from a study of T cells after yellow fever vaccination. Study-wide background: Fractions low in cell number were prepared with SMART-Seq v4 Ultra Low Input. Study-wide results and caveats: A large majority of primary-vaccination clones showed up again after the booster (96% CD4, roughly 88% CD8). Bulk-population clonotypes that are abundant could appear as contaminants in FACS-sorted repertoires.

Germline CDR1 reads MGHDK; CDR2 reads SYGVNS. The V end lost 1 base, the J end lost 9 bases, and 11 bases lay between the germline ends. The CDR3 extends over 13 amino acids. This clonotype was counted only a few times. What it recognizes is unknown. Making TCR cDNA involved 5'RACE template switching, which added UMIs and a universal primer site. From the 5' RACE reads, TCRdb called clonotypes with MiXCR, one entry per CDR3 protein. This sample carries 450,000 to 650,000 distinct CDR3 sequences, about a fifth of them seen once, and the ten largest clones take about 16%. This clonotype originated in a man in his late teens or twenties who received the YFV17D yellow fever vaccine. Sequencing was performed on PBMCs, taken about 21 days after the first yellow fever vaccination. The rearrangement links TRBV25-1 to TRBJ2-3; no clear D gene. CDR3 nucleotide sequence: TGTGCCAGCAGTGAATTATATTTGGGGACGCAGTATTTT. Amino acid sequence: CASSELYLGTQYF.